The T cell receptor beta chain described here comes from a study of blood T cell repertoires in COVID-19. As for the study in general: The United States, Italy and Spain supplied acute and convalescent COVID-19 samples.

CDR3 size: 16 residues. Trimming removed 5 bases at V and 0 bases at J, with 14 bases between. Germline V gives CDR1 LNHDA, CDR2 SQIVND (reference sequence). Authors' data handling: Reference gene primer amplification gave estimated nucleated cell counts. Repertoires were generated with immunoSEQ multiplex PCR, while TCRdb's copy carries only in-frame clones and drops some. The V and J calls and the clone size are those of that table, but D and trimming were determined from the DNA. Of fewer than 350,000 clones detected, around 86% appear once; the ten largest clones hold just under 3%. The chain is built from TRBV19 and TRBJ1-5; no clear D. The specimen sequenced was peripheral blood. This clonotype originated in a woman aged 55-69 years with active or convalescent COVID-19. CDR3 bases: TGTGCCAGTAGTTCCCAGACAACTTATAGCAATCAGCCCCAGCATTTT. It codes for CASSSQTTYSNQPQHF.